The 10 T cell receptor beta chains in this list originate from one sample, sequenced in a study of blood T cell repertoires in COVID-19. Sequencing was performed with immunoSEQ multiplex PCR; in TCRdb, only in-frame clones are kept and a portion is missing. The sample lists approximately 180,000 clones, 76% occurring once. The sequenced sample consisted of PBMCs or T cells enriched from blood (not recorded which). These receptors were obtained from a woman aged 45-65 years with acute COVID-19.

The V gene is TRBV7-9, the J gene TRBJ2-1; tentatively, D is TRBD2 (6 bases). Germline values: CDR1 SEHNR, CDR2 FQNEAQ (reference sequence). The CDR3 is 16 residues long. With 5 bases removed from V and 0 bases from J, the gap between germline ends came to 14 bases. The DNA for the CDR3 is TGTGCCAGCAGCCCTAGGGCGGGGCCCTCCTACAATGAGCAGTTCTTC. It is translated as CASSPRAGPSYNEQFF.

The J gene is TRBJ1-1, the V gene TRBV10-3, with unresolved D. Germline V lookup: CDR1 ENHRY, CDR2 SYGVKD. The CDR3 runs to 12 residues. V lost 3 bases to trimming and J lost 9 bases, with 11 bases between them. The CDR3 spells CAISEPLGQAFF. In DNA, the CDR3 is TGTGCCATCAGTGAACCCTTGGGCCAAGCTTTCTTT.

V and J are TRBV9 and TRBJ1-2, with 8 nucleotides matching TRBD1. Per the germline V gene, CDR1 is SGDLS and CDR2 is YYNGEE. The junction had 14 bases not matched to a gene; V was cut back by 3 bases and J by 7 bases. There are 16 residues in the CDR3. CDR3 loop: CASSGWTGTGLGGYTF. The DNA of the CDR3 is TGTGCCAGCAGCGGCTGGACAGGGACAGGCTTGGGTGGCTACACCTTC.

V usage is TRBV30 and J usage is TRBJ1-6, with 10 nucleotides matching TRBD1. The junction had 9 bases not matched to a gene; V was cut back by 1 base and J by 0 bases. The germline gives CDR1 GTSNPN, CDR2 SVGIG (reference sequence). The CDR3 totals 19 residues. As DNA, the CDR3 is TGTGCCTGGAGTGCGGACAGGGGGTTTTCGAGCTCCTATAATTCACCCCTCCACTTT. Encoded protein: CAWSADRGFSSSYNSPLHF.

This chain joins TRBV24-1 and TRBJ2-2; 7 bases line up with TRBD1. From germline, CDR1 is KGHDR and CDR2 SFDVKD. The CDR3 runs 14 residues. V shed 7 bases, J shed 7 bases, and the junction held 8 bases outside the gene matches. CDR3 nucleotide sequence: TGTGCCACCAGCCAGACAGGGCCCTTCGGGGAGCTGTTTTTT. Translating it yields CATSQTGPFGELFF.

The chain couples TRBV5-1 to TRBJ2-7, with a weak D call TRBD2 (6 bases). Germline V gene lookup returns CDR1 SGHRS and CDR2 YFSETQ. This CDR3 contains 15 residues. V dropped 0 bases and J dropped 2 bases, with 12 bases sitting between them. CDR3 loop: CASSLAAGRTYEQYV. The CDR3 DNA sequence: TGCGCCAGCAGCTTGGCTGCGGGGCGGACCTACGAGCAGTACGTC.

This rearrangement joins TRBV28 to TRBJ1-6; D is possibly TRBD1 (5 bases). There are 15 residues in the CDR3. Germline V gives CDR1 MDHEN, CDR2 SYDVKM. V dropped 6 bases and J dropped 6 bases, with 15 bases sitting between them. The CDR3 bases are TGTGCCAGCAGCCCCAGGGTAGGGTCTAATTCACCCCTCCACTTT. Its translation is CASSPRVGSNSPLHF.

V usage is TRBV12-3 or TRBV12-4 and J usage is TRBJ1-1, with a possible D match to TRBD1 (6 bases). Trimming cost V 4 bases and J 8 bases, with 14 bases left between them. The CDR3 is made up of 13 amino acids. This CDR3 is CASSSGRDIEAFF. The CDR3 coding sequence is TGTGCCAGCAGTTCCGGTAGGGACATAGAAGCTTTCTTT.

The rearrangement links TRBV28 to TRBJ2-1; possibly TRBD1 for D (5 bases). This CDR3 is built from 16 residues. The germline V gene has CDR1 MDHEN and CDR2 SYDVKM. Trimming stripped 5 bases from V and 3 bases from J, with 17 bases between. DNA of the CDR3: TGTGCCAGCAGTGGCCAGTTGGGGCCCGGCTACAATGAGCAGTTCTTC. Its protein product is CASSGQLGPGYNEQFF.

This chain joins TRBV10-3 and TRBJ2-7; a possible D gene is TRBD2 (6 bases). With 3 bases removed from V and 6 bases from J, the gap between germline ends came to 21 bases. CDR3 length: 16 residues. Germline V gene sequence: CDR1 ENHRY, CDR2 SYGVKD. The CDR3 spells CAISDGPGGRVREQYV. CDR3 nucleotide sequence: TGTGCCATCAGTGACGGGCCCGGGGGTCGTGTCCGCGAGCAGTACGTC.